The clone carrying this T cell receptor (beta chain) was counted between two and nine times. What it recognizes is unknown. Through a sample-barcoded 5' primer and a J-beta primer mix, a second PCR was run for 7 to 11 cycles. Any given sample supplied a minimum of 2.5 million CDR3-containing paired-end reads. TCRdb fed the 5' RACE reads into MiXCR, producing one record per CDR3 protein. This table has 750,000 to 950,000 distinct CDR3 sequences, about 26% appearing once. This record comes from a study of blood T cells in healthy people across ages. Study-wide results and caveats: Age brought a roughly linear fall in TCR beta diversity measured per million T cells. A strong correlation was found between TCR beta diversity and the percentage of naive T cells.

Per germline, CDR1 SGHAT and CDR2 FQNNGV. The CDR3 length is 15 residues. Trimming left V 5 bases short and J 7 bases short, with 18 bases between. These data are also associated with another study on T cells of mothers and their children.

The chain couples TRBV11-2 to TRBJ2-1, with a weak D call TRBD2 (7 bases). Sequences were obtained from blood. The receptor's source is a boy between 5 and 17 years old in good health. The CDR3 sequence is CASSLWGGPGNEQFF. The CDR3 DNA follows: TGTGCCAGCAGCCTGTGGGGGGGCCCCGGGAATGAGCAGTTCTTC.